This record covers a single TCR beta chain. Measured with immunoSEQ multiplex PCR; TCRdb has only the in-frame clones, and not every one. The sample yields roughly 200,000 clones, around 90% seen once. This entry comes from a study of blood T cell repertoires in COVID-19. V lost 4 bases and J 8 bases, leaving 11 bases between the germline ends. The CDR3 loop spans 12 amino acids. Germline CDR1 is MNHNY and CDR2 is SVGAGI (reference sequence). Specimen: peripheral blood. V gene TRBV6-6 combines with J gene TRBJ1-2; no clear D gene. This receptor was taken from a man over 45 with acute or convalescent COVID-19. CDR3 bases: TGTGCCAGCAGTTTCGGGTCTCAGGGCTACACCTTC. Translated: CASSFGSQGYTF.